The 6 T cell receptor beta chains listed next were all sequenced from one sample in a study of T cells in Graves' hyperthyroidism and ophthalmopathy. Amplification yielded TCR beta CDR3 regions, with RNA transcripts as the source. RT-PCR in the first round (using the HTBI primer set) targeted the TCR CDR3. MiXCR, applied by TCRdb to the multiplex PCR reads, yields one record per CDR3 protein. The sample includes 700,000 or so distinct CDR3 sequences, approximately 15% of them seen just once. Sequencing was carried out using blood. The receptor source for this set is a woman aged 50 to 60 with Graves' ophthalmopathy.

In its sample, this clonotype was seen many times. The chain carries TRBV3-1 and TRBJ1-5, with D perhaps matching TRBD1 (5 bases). Germline lookup yields CDR1 LGHDT and CDR2 YNNKEL (reference sequence). The CDR3 contains 16 residues. Deletions cut 4 bases from V and 2 bases from J, with 15 bases between. The CDR3 spells CASSPNGDGRNQPQHF. The DNA for the CDR3 is TGTGCCAGCAGCCCAAACGGGGACGGGCGCAATCAGCCCCAGCATTTT.

This clonotype has a handful of counts. The rearrangement uses TRBV6-2 or TRBV6-3 and TRBJ2-7, with a possible D match to TRBD1 (5 bases). The germline V gene encodes CDR1 MNHEY and CDR2 SVGEGT. Between the trimmed V and J ends, which lost 6 bases and 0 bases, there was a span of 9 bases. The length of the CDR3 is 13 residues. This CDR3 reads CASRTESSYEQYF. CDR3 DNA: TGTGCCAGCAGGACAGAGAGCTCCTACGAGCAGTACTTC.

The V gene is TRBV29-1, the J gene TRBJ2-3; D remains ambiguous. The CDR3 covers 12 residues. The V end was cut by 6 bases, the J end by 2 bases, with 9 bases between. Germline loops: CDR1 SQVTM, CDR2 ANQGSEA. The CDR3 region is CSVPNNTDTQYF. The CDR3 DNA sequence: TGCAGCGTGCCAAACAACACAGATACGCAGTATTTT.

This clonotype was seen repeatedly, ten times or more. The rearrangement joins TRBV7-2 to TRBJ2-1; D is possibly TRBD2 (5 bases). Deletions cut 1 base from V and 7 bases from J, with 14 bases between. The length of the CDR3 is 15 residues. Germline V CDR1 and CDR2: SGHTA, FQGNSA. CDR3 nucleotide sequence: TGTGCCAGCAGCTTAGGGAAAGGAGGCAAGAATGAGCAGTTCTTC. Protein: CASSLGKGGKNEQFF.

This clonotype appeared many times. The rearrangement links TRBV7-3 to TRBJ2-3; possible D gene TRBD1, 6 bases. The CDR3 runs to 14 residues. CDR1 is SGHTA, CDR2 FQGTGA, per germline. V was shortened by 4 bases and J by 3 bases, with 11 bases between the two germline ends. The chain's CDR3 is CASSSQGLTDTQYF. CDR3 nucleotide sequence: TGTGCCAGCAGCTCACAGGGCTTGACAGATACGCAGTATTTT.

In this sample, this clonotype turned up many times. The rearrangement links TRBV19 to TRBJ2-7; TRBD2 matches 9 bases. Germline V gene sequence: CDR1 LNHDA, CDR2 SQIVND (reference sequence). After removal of 8 bases from V and 5 bases from J, the junction contained 7 bases not matched to a gene. The CDR3 spans 13 residues. CDR3 sequence (DNA): TGTGCCAGTCGCCCAGCGGGAGGCAACGAGCAGTACTTC. Encoded protein: CASRPAGGNEQYF. Full variable domain (rest looked up from reference TRBV19 and TRBJ2-7): DGGITQSPKYLFRKEGQNVTLSCEQNLNHDAMYWYRQDPGQGLRLIYYSQIVNDFQKGDIAEGYSVSREKKESFPLTVTSAQKNPTAFYLCASRPAGGNEQYFGPGTRLTVT.